Given below is one T cell receptor (beta chain) in context. Possible read error: a much larger clone is one base away. This CDR3 has 15 residues. The germline CDR1 and CDR2 sequences are SGDLS and YYNGEE. Trimming cost V 0 bases and J 2 bases, with 12 bases left between them. These data belong to a study of CD8 T cells in ankylosing spondylitis. TCRdb passed the 5' RACE reads through MiXCR, listing each CDR3 protein once. The sample carries 240,000 or so distinct CDR3 sequences, around a tenth recorded once. This sequence joins TRBV9 and TRBJ2-7; no clear D gene. This TCR was recovered from a male donor with ankylosing spondylitis or in good health (not recorded which). Sequenced sample: blood, either unsorted or a sorted T cell fraction (not recorded which). CDR3 protein: CASSVDGISTYEQYF. DNA of the CDR3: TGTGCCAGCAGCGTAGATGGGATTAGTACCTACGAGCAGTACTTC.